This is a list of T cell receptor beta chains from one sample in a study of OX40 agonist ivuxolimab in advanced cancers. Assay used: immunoSEQ multiplex PCR; TCRdb lists only in-frame clones, some missing. The sample lists some 140,000 clones; roughly 91% were seen once. Sequences were derived from CD4+ or CD8+ T cells sorted from blood, sampled in a trial of the OX40 agonist ivuxolimab. All receptors come from an adult with an advanced solid tumor such as melanoma, head and neck, liver or kidney cancer. The CDR3 runs from the conserved cysteine through the conserved F or W. Each record gives: V gene, J gene, D gene, clone size, CDR3 DNA, CDR3 protein. D genes are given only for firm matches. Some rows mark clone size as missing; the rest say once, few, many or name a class of expanded clone.

>TRBV6-4|TRBJ2-1|.|.
TGTGCCAGCAGCCTGACAAGTGGGGATGAGCAGTTCTTC
CASSLTSGDEQFF
>TRBV2|TRBJ1-4|.|.
TGTGCCAGCAGCGGCAACCGTTACAGGAGGACACGAGAAAAACTGTTTTTT
CASSGNRYRRTREKLFF
>TRBV7-9|TRBJ1-4|.|.
TGTGCCAGCAGCTTGGTCGGACGGATGAATGAAAAACTGTTTTTT
CASSLVGRMNEKLFF
>TRBV19|TRBJ1-4|TRBD1|.
TGTGCCAGTACCCAATCCGGGACAGCAGCAACTAATGAAAAACTGTTTTTT
CASTQSGTAATNEKLFF
>TRBV6-6|TRBJ1-2|.|.
TGTGCCAGCAGCCCTACAGGAGCAATGACCTATGGCTACACCTTC
CASSPTGAMTYGYTF
>TRBV4-1|TRBJ1-4|.|.
TGCGCCAGCAGCCAAGACTCCGGAACGAGGGTAGAACTGTTTTTT
CASSQDSGTRVELFF
>TRBV6-6|TRBJ1-5|.|.
TGTGCCAGCAGTTACGCCAGGAGTAATCAGCCCCAGCATTTT
CASSYARSNQPQHF
>TRBV6-1|TRBJ1-5|TRBD1|.
TGTGCCAGCGCGGGCCAAGGGGGCGGGAATCAGCCCCAGCATTTT
CASAGQGGGNQPQHF
>TRBV4-1|TRBJ2-7|.|.
TGCGCCAGCAGCGGCCGACAGGCCCTCTCCTACGAGCAGTACTTC
CASSGRQALSYEQYF
>TRBV7-8|TRBJ1-3|TRBD1|.
TGTGCCAGCAGCTACGAGAGAGCCGGGACAGAATCTGGAAACACCATATATTTT
CASSYERAGTESGNTIYF
>TRBV28|TRBJ1-2|TRBD1|once
TGTGCCAGCAGTTTAGCCAGGGGGCTCTATGGCTACACCTTC
CASSLARGLYGYTF
>TRBV5-1|TRBJ2-3|.|.
TGCGCCAGCAGCTTGGCCGAGGCTAGTAGTGGATCAGATACGCAGTATTTT
CASSLAEASSGSDTQYF
>TRBV5-8|TRBJ2-2|TRBD2|.
TGTGCCAGCAGCCCAAGCGGGGGGGCCGGCTCCGGGGAGCTGTTTTTT
CASSPSGGAGSGELFF
>TRBV7-2|TRBJ1-5|.|.
TGTGCCAGCAGCTTAAGCAGTAGCAATCAGCCCCAGCATTTT
CASSLSSSNQPQHF
>TRBV6-5|TRBJ2-7|.|.
TGTGCCAGCAGTTACGGGAAAGGGACCGGGCAGTACTTC
CASSYGKGTGQYF
>TRBV7-2|TRBJ2-2|.|.
TGTGCCAGCAGCCAAAACGAGGGCACCGGGGAGCTGTTTTTT
CASSQNEGTGELFF
>TRBV11-2|TRBJ1-5|.|.
TGTGCCAGCAGCTTAACCAGACAGGGCAATCAGCCCCAGCATTTT
CASSLTRQGNQPQHF
>TRBV11-2|TRBJ2-1|TRBD2|.
TGTGCCAGCGGATCCCTGCGAATGGCGGGAGGGACCTACAATGAGCAGTTCTTC
CASGSLRMAGGTYNEQFF
>TRBV6-5|TRBJ2-1|.|.
TGTGCCAGCAGTTATCTCTCCGGTGACAATGAGCAGTTCTTC
CASSYLSGDNEQFF
>TRBV6-4|TRBJ2-3|TRBD2|.
TGTGCCAGCAGCCGGACTAGCGGGGGGACAGATACGCAGTATTTT
CASSRTSGGTDTQYF
>TRBV18|TRBJ1-2|.|.
TGTGCCAGCTCACGCGGGTCCGCCTCTTATGGCTACACCTTC
CASSRGSASYGYTF
>TRBV5-5|TRBJ2-7|.|once
TGTGCCAGCAGCTACCCTAGAGGAGGGCCCTCCTACGAGCAGTACTTC
CASSYPRGGPSYEQYF
>TRBV7-9|TRBJ1-1|.|.
TGTGCCAGCAGCTTGGGGGCTGGGGCAGGAGAAGCTTTCTTT
CASSLGAGAGEAFF
>TRBV19|TRBJ1-2|.|.
TGTGCCAGTAGTATTGCGGCCAGTCCCTTCTATGGCTACACCTTC
CASSIAASPFYGYTF
>TRBV25-1|TRBJ1-1|TRBD1|.
TGTGCCAGCAGGGACAGGGAGGGGTTCACTGAAGCTTTCTTT
CASRDREGFTEAFF
>TRBV7-2|TRBJ1-2|.|once
TGTGCCAGCAGCTTATCGGGCCCTATCGCCGGCTATGGCTACACCTTC
CASSLSGPIAGYGYTF
>TRBV5-6|TRBJ1-2|TRBD1|.
TGTGCCAGCACCCCCATTGGACAGGTGCCTTTAGGGTATGGCTACACCTTC
CASTPIGQVPLGYGYTF
>TRBV9|TRBJ2-3|.|.
TGTGCCAGCAGCGTATTGGCGGCGAGGGCAGATACGCAGTATTTT
CASSVLAARADTQYF
>TRBV6-6|TRBJ2-1|.|.
TGTGCCAGCAGTCCCCGAAAATGGTACAATGAGCAGTTCTTC
CASSPRKWYNEQFF
>TRBV15|TRBJ2-2|.|.
TGTGCCACCAGGGACAGAAACACCGGGGAGCTGTTTTTT
CATRDRNTGELFF
>TRBV9|TRBJ2-3|TRBD2|.
TGTGCCAGCAGCGTTCAAGGCGGGGGGTATGGGACAGATACGCAGTATTTT
CASSVQGGGYGTDTQYF
>TRBV5-1|TRBJ2-7|.|.
TGCGCCAGCAGCCGCGGGGTTGAGTCCGAGCAGTACTTC
CASSRGVESEQYF
>TRBV7-9|TRBJ2-7|.|.
TGTGCCAGCACCAAAAACTCCTACGAGCAGTACTTC
CASTKNSYEQYF
>TRBV6-5|TRBJ2-2|.|.
TGTGCCAGCGGAGAAATAGGGGTCGGGGAGCTGTTTTTT
CASGEIGVGELFF
>TRBV5-6|TRBJ1-3|.|.
TGTGCCAGCAGCTTCAAAAACTCTGGAAACACCATATATTTT
CASSFKNSGNTIYF
>TRBV10-1|TRBJ1-1|TRBD1|.
TGCGCCAGCAGTGGACAGGGGGCTAGGATGGCTGAAGCTTTCTTT
CASSGQGARMAEAFF
>TRBV19|TRBJ2-1|TRBD2|once
TGTGCCAGTACCCACCGACTAGCGGGAGGTGAGCAGTTCTTC
CASTHRLAGGEQFF
>TRBV19|TRBJ1-6|TRBD1|few
TGTGCCAGCGGGACAGAATATAATTCGCCCCTCCACTTT
CASGTEYNSPLHF
>TRBV9|TRBJ2-1|.|.
TGTGCCAGCAGCGTAGAAGTAGACAATGAGCAGTTCTTC
CASSVEVDNEQFF
>TRBV5-4|TRBJ2-1|TRBD2|.
TGTGCCAGCAGCCCAGGGACTAGCGGGAGGGCAGGGGAGCAGTTCTTC
CASSPGTSGRAGEQFF
>TRBV10-3|TRBJ1-5|TRBD1|.
TGTGCCATCAGTGAGCGGGTCGTGCAGGGGGATCAGCCCCAGCATTTT
CAISERVVQGDQPQHF
>TRBV19|TRBJ1-1|.|.
TGTGCCAGTAGTCCACAAGGGAGGGTGAACACTGAAGCTTTCTTT
CASSPQGRVNTEAFF
>TRBV15|TRBJ1-1|.|.
TGTGCCACCAGCAGTCAATATACTGAAGCTTTCTTT
CATSSQYTEAFF
>TRBV30|TRBJ2-2|.|.
TGTGCCTGGACCCCAATGAACACCGGGGAGCTGTTTTTT
CAWTPMNTGELFF
>TRBV9|TRBJ2-7|.|.
TGTGCCAGCAGCCCCCCGGGACTGTACTCCTCCTACGAGCAGTACTTC
CASSPPGLYSSYEQYF
>TRBV5-1|TRBJ2-5|.|.
TGCGCCAGCAGCTTGTGGGGCGGGGAGACCCAGTACTTC
CASSLWGGETQYF
>TRBV10-3|TRBJ2-2|.|.
TGTGCCATCAAGGAGCGACAGCCGAACACCGGGGAGCTGTTTTTT
CAIKERQPNTGELFF
>TRBV18|TRBJ1-1|.|.
TGTGCCAGCTCACTGTCCTTGCTGGACCGTGACACTGAAGCTTTCTTT
CASSLSLLDRDTEAFF
>TRBV6-5|TRBJ2-7|.|.
TGTGCCAGCAGTTACCGACAGAGCTACGAGCAGTACTTC
CASSYRQSYEQYF
>TRBV28|TRBJ1-5|.|.
TGTGCCAGCACCCCGCCGGCCAGGCCCTCTCAGCCCCAGCATTTT
CASTPPARPSQPQHF
>TRBV7-2|TRBJ1-5|.|.
TGTGCCAGCAGCTTAGGGCAGGTTTCCGACGTGGAGCCCCAGCATTTT
CASSLGQVSDVEPQHF
>TRBV6-6|TRBJ2-7|.|.
TGTGCCAGCACCCGTCCCGGGAAGGGCTACGAGCAGTACTTC
CASTRPGKGYEQYF